This note documents a single T cell receptor (beta chain) sequence. No cognate antigen has been identified for it. No base qualities exist here, and no much larger clone lies one base off it. V trim: 6 bases; J trim: 2 bases; unmatched bases: 23. The germline V gene specifies MDHEN as CDR1 and SYDVKM as CDR2. CDR3 length: 20 amino acids, cysteine to valine. Only the CDR3 part of the read is kept: 60 bases, read in frame from the first base. These reads were obtained on an Illumina NovaSeq 6000. cDNA libraries for TCRalpha and TCRbeta were prepared by 5'RACE using constant-segment primers, with sample barcodes and unique molecular identifiers added. Trizol reagent was used to extract RNA from every sample. Libraries were amplified in two PCR steps, with a second sample barcode and Illumina TruSeq adapters added in the second step. Sequencing of the libraries was done on an Illumina NovaSeq, producing 2 x 150 bp paired-end reads. On the study's bioinformatics: Reads were demultiplexed and collapsed into UMI-guided consensus sequences with migec v1.2.7. Using mixcr v2.1.11, UMI consensuses were aligned to TRA and TRB V and J templates and then assembled into clonotypes. Expanded or contracted clonotypes were those called significant by both edgeR and NoisET, with noise models trained on biological replicates. For edgeR calls, the thresholds were a false discovery rate-adjusted p below 0.01 and a log2 fold-change of 1. As an exploratory analysis of dynamics, max-normalized trajectories of the 1000 most abundant clonotypes were examined with PCA combined with hierarchical clustering. Separately sequenced CD4+ and CD8+ repertoires were used to assign a CD4 or CD8 phenotype to each responding clone. Using fastp trimming at Q25 and MiXCR clonotype assembly, TCRdb reanalyzed the public sequencing data and kept in-frame beta chains. Rows merge per CDR3 protein into single entries with the most common DNA and genes. The V and J calls were not made by the authors but by TCRdb's processing. The sample table records approximately 350,000 distinct CDR3 sequences; 10% to 15% of these occur just once. 20% to 25% of the sample is in the top ten clones.

This sample was taken from a study of T-cell memory formation after mild COVID-19 (dated by TCRdb to about 2021). General notes on the study: Most TCR sequence clusters were specific to one of the two donors. Two young, previously healthy adult volunteers made up the cohort, one male and one female. Longitudinal TCRalpha and TCRbeta repertoire sequencing tracked T-cell clones expanding and contracting after mild COVID-19 in a couple of donors. Results the study describes overall, beyond this receptor: Some responding clones were detected in pre-infection memory, which suggested that pre-existing cross-reactive memory T cells had joined the SARS-CoV-2 response. The study included only a couple of mild cases, and larger cohorts that include severe cases with pre-infection samples were judged to be necessary. Clones contracting from day 15 to 85 had balanced CD4/CD8 phenotypes, while a second wave expanding from day 15 to 37 was biased towards CD4+. Contracting CD4+ clones were found mainly in CM and EM memory subsets, while CD8+ clones were enriched in EMRA. SARS-CoV-2 specificity was not confirmed for the second-wave clones peaking on day 37.

Ficoll-Paque density gradient centrifugation was the method used to isolate PBMCs. The receptor was isolated from a man between 18 and 35 years old who had mild COVID-19 (a few samples of this study predate the infection). The sample titles of this study are shuffled in the database, so cell type and time point are left out; the donor was told from shared clones. Sequencing was performed on PBMCs or a T cell subset sorted from them (not recorded which). The chain is assembled from TRBV28 and TRBJ2-7, with 9 junctional bases fitting TRBD1. The CDR3 is CASSYILKIGQGNHAYEQYV. The nucleotide sequence is given as TGTGCCAGCAGCTACATCCTAAAAATCGGACAGGGGAACCACGCCTACGAGCAGTACGTC.